This TCR beta chain was captured by sequencing in a study of cytomegalovirus exposure and HLA in healthy donors listed by TCRdb under 2017. With respect to the entire study: An earlier analysis of under 600 of the donors reported about 290 Gb of sequence data and 117 million unique TCR beta sequences from some 180 million T cells. An early release covering roughly 600 HLA-typed donors comprised roughly 300 gigabases of sequencing data and around 86 million unique TCR sequences. Among the roughly 400 genotyped donors, more than 70% belonged to the genetic ancestry cluster associated with self-reported Caucasian donors. The study aimed to test whether cataloging public T cell receptors could reveal signatures of past pathogen exposure. The study profiled the T cell repertoires of 666 subjects by immunosequencing and related them to cytomegalovirus serostatus. A separate validation cohort of approximately 120 different subjects was used in addition to the 666-subject first cohort. The study combined high-throughput TCR immunosequencing, statistical association of individual TCRs with disease status, and machine learning to predict cytomegalovirus infection status. A later analysis re-analyzed previously published TCR beta repertoires from 666 donors and added high-resolution HLA genotyping to study TCR occurrence patterns. In the later analysis, no new phenotypic data were used to find candidate immune exposures; instead, reliance was placed on TCR beta sequences and their occurrence across donors. An earlier analysis of around 540 of the donors applied high-throughput TCR beta sequencing to assess whether each TCR beta V gene segment acted as functional or pseudogenic. Donor age, sex, ethnicity and CMV serostatus were compiled alongside the repertoire data. A later genetic analysis took genome-wide SNP genotypes for about 65% of the 666 donors and used that subset as a discovery cohort. All discovery cohort repertoires had been generated on a single sequencing platform. HLA typing covered class I and class II loci at four-digit resolution. The number of donors typed differed by locus, with 629-630 for A, B, C, DRB1 and DQB1, 522 for DQA1, 600 to 610 for DPA1, and approximately 470 for DPB1. Four or five DR-DQ haplotypes were handled as single units for association and clustering, since linkage in the cohort was strong. On average, roughly 250,000 unique TCR beta nucleotide sequences were sequenced per donor among about 400 genotyped donors of the cohort, with roughly a sixth of those sequences being non-productive. Results and caveats for the whole study, not just this receptor: According to a later genetic analysis, donors in an Asian-associated ancestry cluster had fewer N-insertions in productive TCRs than the roughly 670-donor mean. A further reported finding was that TCR beta sequences accurately predicted the HLA-A and HLA-B alleles for most subjects in the first cohort. Most CMV-associated TCR beta chains appeared to be HLA-restricted in a later analysis, and the HLA associations seemed to be driven largely by CMV exposure. According to the authors, the approach could potentially be generalized to other disease states and immunological phenotypes. According to a later analysis, parvovirus B19, influenza, CMV and Epstein-Barr virus appeared linked to several top co-occurrence clusters. In a later analysis, HLA-associated TCR beta chains were found to be more clonally expanded and to have lower generation probabilities than equally common non-associated chains. A later analysis associated 15,000 to 20,000 TCR beta sequences with specific HLA alleles at a false discovery rate of 0.05. Immune exposure information for the cohort was limited to CMV serostatus. When HLA alleles, especially DR and DQ, strongly co-occurred, attributing TCR associations to individual alleles was difficult. A few of the identified cytomegalovirus-associated TCR beta chains were confirmed in vitro to be specific for cytomegalovirus antigens. The study gave a list of roughly 150 TCR beta chains associated with cytomegalovirus. Because HLA typing was unavailable for some donors at each locus, only the typed subset was used in association tests. Around 16 rarely observed V segments, including chromosome 9 orphons, were excluded from the earlier analysis of almost 600 of the donors because counts were too low. The cohort was sequenced for TCR beta chains only, and without alpha or paired-chain data the features that could be detected were limited. In an earlier analysis of approximately 590 of the donors, most TCR beta V segments were observed in productive rearrangements about 87% or about 30% of the time, broadly matching IMGT annotations. Correlated functional status among segregating V segments might reflect linkage disequilibrium, but an unknown experimental factor could not be ruled out. Most TCR sequences were observed very rarely across donors, whereas some public TCRs were present in many individuals. A cluster of highly shared sequence variants was judged likely to be a technical artifact of the sequencing pipeline. A later analysis found that TCR association rates varied across HLA loci, with DRB1 alleles showing the most associated TCRs and HLA-C alleles the fewest. Sequencing depth was assumed to be roughly uniform across donors in the presence/absence analyses, though that assumption may not hold. In both the original and validation cohorts, the classifier was reported to diagnose cytomegalovirus status with high specificity and sensitivity. A later genetic analysis associated a missense DCLRE1C variant with V-gene and J-gene trimming of TCR beta chains, and an independent cohort replicated the association.

The receptor library was made with the immunoSEQ multiplex PCR assay. A mixture of 60 forward primers for TCR Vbeta segments and 13 reverse primers for TCR Jbeta segments was used in the multiplex PCR. The CDR3 region of rearranged TCR beta genes was amplified from genomic DNA with a multiplex PCR assay. The Illumina HiSeq System was used to sequence the amplified TCR beta libraries as 87-base-pair reads. Under the source paper's analysis protocol: A later analysis counted about 82 million unique TCR beta chains across the 650 to 800 repertoires, and around 9.9 million of these chains were shared by at least two donors. Raw reads were error-corrected and collapsed into unique sequences by a nearest-neighbor algorithm in which closely related sequences were merged to remove PCR and sequencing errors. V, D and J gene segments were assigned by aligning CDR3 sequences to IMGT reference sequences. Each retained sequence needed at least a six-nucleotide match to both a V gene segment and a J gene segment. Rearrangements were classified as productive when the CDR3 lacked stop codons and remained in frame with V and J, and all other rearrangements were classified as non-productive. CDR3 was defined by IMGT convention, running from the second conserved V-encoded cysteine to the conserved J-encoded phenylalanine. In an earlier analysis of 550 to 650 of the donors, sequences lacking an unambiguous match to a single V gene segment were excluded. In an earlier analysis of a few hundred of the donors, a V segment was called functional when productive rearrangements were above 56.7%, and segregating when the standard deviation between donors exceeded 5%. To diagnose cytomegalovirus status from the catalog of TCR beta chain sequences, a statistical classification framework was built. In a later analysis, V and J genes were assigned by comparing TCR nucleotide sequences against IMGT/GENE-DB human TR gene sequences. A later analysis assigned CDR3 sequences and most-parsimonious VDJ recombination scenarios with the TCRdist pipeline. In a later analysis, each TCR beta chain was defined by its CDR3 amino acid sequence together with its V-gene family, and reads without a unique V-gene family were excluded. To address suspected cross-contamination and a sequencing artifact, a later analysis removed under 600 highly shared, low-generation-probability nucleotide sequences. For each public chain, a later analysis derived a clonal expansion index from normalized ranks of inferred template counts within each repertoire. Generation probabilities in a later analysis came from a VDJ recombination model fitted to out-of-frame rearrangements, and those results were checked against IGoR. A later analysis scored TCR-TCR, TCR-HLA and TCR-CMV co-occurrence with hypergeometric tests, applying a repertoire-size bias correction to TCR pairs. A later analysis estimated false discovery rates by permuting HLA or CMV assignments 20 times. In a later analysis, co-occurring TCRs were grouped with DBSCAN, and TCRdist sequence similarity was added when clustering was performed within HLA-allele-positive subsets. Repertoires with fewer than 30,000 or more than 120,000 public chains were left out of co-occurrence clustering, as were roughly five repertoires with anomalous nucleotide sharing. Held by TCRdb, this immuneACCESS table contains in-frame sequences only and omits some clones. Under half of the omission traces to an unresolved V gene where checked; the cause of the rest is unknown. V and J calls plus clone size are reproduced from that table; the DNA served to infer D and trimming. This sample comprises 84,000 or so clones, around three quarters of them detected only once. 1.4% of the sample rests with the top ten.

In total, 500 to 700 healthy bone marrow donors made up the cohort. At the time of sampling, every cohort member was nominally healthy, though immune exposures that went unrecorded were likely present. The donor tested CMV seronegative and was one of the 352 seronegative cohort members. Each donor provided a peripheral blood sample, and peripheral blood mononuclear cells were used for TCR beta sequencing. The Qiagen DNeasy Blood Extraction Kit was used to extract genomic DNA from the blood cell samples. In regard to this clone: What antigen it recognizes has not been identified. A junction boundary mismatches the germline segment, possibly from a read error.

The sample consisted of PBMCs. The clonotype comes from a male donor in good health and CMV-seronegative.

CDR3 reads: CSSSLASGEKLFF. Here is the DNA: TGTTCCAGCAGCTTAGCGTCGGGGGAAAAACTGTTTTTT. The chain is assembled from TRBV7-9 and TRBJ1-4, with no D gene named confidently. The CDR3 goes from the cysteine to the phenylalanine over 13 residues. Only the CDR3 DNA is retained, 39 bases long and in frame from the first base. The germline V gene encodes CDR1 SEHNR and CDR2 FQNEAQ (reference sequence).